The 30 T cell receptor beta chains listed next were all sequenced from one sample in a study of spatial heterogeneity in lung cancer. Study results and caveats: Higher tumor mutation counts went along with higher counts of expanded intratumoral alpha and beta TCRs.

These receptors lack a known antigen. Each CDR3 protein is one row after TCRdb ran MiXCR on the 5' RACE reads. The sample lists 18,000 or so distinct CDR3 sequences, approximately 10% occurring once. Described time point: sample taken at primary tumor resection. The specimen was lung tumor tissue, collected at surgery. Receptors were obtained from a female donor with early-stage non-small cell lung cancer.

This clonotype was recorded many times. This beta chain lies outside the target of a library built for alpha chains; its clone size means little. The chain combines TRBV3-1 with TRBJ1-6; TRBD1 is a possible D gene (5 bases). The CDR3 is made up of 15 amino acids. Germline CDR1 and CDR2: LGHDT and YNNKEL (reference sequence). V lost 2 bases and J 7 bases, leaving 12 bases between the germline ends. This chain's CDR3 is CASSQKGGENSPLHF. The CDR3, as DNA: TGTGCCAGCAGCCAAAAGGGAGGGGAGAATTCACCCCTCCACTTT.

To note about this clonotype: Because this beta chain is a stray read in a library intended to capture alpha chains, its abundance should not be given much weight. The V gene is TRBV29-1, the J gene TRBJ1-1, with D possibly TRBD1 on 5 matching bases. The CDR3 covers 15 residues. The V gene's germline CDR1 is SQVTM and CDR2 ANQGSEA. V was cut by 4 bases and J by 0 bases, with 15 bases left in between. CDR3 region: CSVAAGWGMNTEAFF. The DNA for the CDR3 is TGCAGCGTTGCGGCGGGGTGGGGGATGAACACTGAAGCTTTCTTT.

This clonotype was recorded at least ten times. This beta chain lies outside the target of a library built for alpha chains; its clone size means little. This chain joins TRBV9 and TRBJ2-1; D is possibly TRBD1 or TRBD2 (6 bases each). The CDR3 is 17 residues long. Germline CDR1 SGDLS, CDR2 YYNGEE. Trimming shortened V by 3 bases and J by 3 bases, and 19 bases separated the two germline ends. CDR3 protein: CASSAGRRGAFYNEQFF. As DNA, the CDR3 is TGTGCCAGCAGCGCGGGTAGGAGGGGGGCTTTCTACAATGAGCAGTTCTTC.

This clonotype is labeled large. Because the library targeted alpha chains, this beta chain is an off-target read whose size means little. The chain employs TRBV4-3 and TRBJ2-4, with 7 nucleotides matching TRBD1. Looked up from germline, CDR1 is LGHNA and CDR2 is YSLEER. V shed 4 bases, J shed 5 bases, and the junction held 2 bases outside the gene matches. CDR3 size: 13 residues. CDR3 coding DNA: TGCGCCAGCAGCCGGGACAGCGAAAACATTCAGTACTTC. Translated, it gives CASSRDSENIQYF.

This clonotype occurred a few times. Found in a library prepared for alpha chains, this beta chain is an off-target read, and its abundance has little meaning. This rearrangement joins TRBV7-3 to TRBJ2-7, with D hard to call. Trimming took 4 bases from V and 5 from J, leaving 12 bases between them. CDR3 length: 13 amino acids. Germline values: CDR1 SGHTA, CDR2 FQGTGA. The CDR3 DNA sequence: TGTGCCAGCAGCTCCCCTCGCCGGCACGAGCAGTACTTC. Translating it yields CASSSPRRHEQYF. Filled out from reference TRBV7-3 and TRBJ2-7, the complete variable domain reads GAGVSQTPSNKVTEKGKYVELRCDPISGHTALYWYRQSLGQGPEFLIYFQGTGAADDSGLPNDRFFAVRPEGSVSTLKIQRTERGDSAVYLCASSSPRRHEQYFGPGTRLTVT.

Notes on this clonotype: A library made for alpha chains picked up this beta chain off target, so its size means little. For the CDR3, the DNA is TGTGCCAGCAGCTCAAGGACAGTTACCTCCTACGAGCAGTACTTC. Translated: CASSSRTVTSYEQYF. V and J are TRBV11-2 and TRBJ2-7, with D possibly TRBD1 on 6 matching bases. CDR3 length: 15 residues. With 4 bases removed from V and 0 bases from J, the gap between germline ends came to 13 bases. Germline loops: CDR1 SGHAT, CDR2 FQNNGV.

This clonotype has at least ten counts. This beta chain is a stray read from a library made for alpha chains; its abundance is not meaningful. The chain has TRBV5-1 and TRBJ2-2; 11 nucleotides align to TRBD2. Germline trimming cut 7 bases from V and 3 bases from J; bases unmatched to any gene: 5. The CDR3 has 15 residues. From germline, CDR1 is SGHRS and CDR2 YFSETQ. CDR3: CASGLAGGYTGELFF. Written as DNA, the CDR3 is TGCGCCAGCGGGCTAGCGGGGGGCTACACCGGGGAGCTGTTTTTT.

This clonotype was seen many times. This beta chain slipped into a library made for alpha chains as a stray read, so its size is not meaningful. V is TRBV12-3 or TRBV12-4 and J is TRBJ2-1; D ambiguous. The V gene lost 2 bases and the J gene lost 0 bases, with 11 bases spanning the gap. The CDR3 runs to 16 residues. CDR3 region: CASSLQLHSSYNEQFF. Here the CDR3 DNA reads TGTGCCAGCAGTTTACAGCTTCACAGCTCCTACAATGAGCAGTTCTTC.

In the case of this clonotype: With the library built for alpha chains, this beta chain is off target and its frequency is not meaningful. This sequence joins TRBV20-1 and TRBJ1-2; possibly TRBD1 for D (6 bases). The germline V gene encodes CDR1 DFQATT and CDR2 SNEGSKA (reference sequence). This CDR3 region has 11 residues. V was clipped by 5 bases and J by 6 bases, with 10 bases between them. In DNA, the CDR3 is TGCAGTGCTGGGGACATGAATGGCTACACCTTC. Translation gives CSAGDMNGYTF.

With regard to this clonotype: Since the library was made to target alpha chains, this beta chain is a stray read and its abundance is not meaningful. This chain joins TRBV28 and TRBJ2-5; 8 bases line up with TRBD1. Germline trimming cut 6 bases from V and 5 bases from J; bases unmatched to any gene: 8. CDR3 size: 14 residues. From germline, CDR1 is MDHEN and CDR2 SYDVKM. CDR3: CASSQGQGWETQYF. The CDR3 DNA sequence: TGTGCCAGCAGCCAAGGACAGGGCTGGGAGACCCAGTACTTC.

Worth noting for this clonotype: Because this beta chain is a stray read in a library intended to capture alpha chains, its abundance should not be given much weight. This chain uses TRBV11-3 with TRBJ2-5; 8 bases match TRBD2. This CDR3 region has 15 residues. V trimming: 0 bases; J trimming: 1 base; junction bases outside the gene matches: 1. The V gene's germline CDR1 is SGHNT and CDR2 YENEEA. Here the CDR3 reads CASSLDGTSQETQYF. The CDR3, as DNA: TGTGCCAGCAGCTTAGATGGGACTAGCCAAGAGACCCAGTACTTC.

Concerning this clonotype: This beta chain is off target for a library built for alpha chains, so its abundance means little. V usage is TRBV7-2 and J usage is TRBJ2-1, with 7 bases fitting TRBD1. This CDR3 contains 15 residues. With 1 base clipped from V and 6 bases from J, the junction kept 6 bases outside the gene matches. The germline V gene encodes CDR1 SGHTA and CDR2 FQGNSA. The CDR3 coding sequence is TGTGCCAGCAGCTTAGGGCAGGGGGTAGGCAATGAGCAGTTCTTC. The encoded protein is CASSLGQGVGNEQFF.

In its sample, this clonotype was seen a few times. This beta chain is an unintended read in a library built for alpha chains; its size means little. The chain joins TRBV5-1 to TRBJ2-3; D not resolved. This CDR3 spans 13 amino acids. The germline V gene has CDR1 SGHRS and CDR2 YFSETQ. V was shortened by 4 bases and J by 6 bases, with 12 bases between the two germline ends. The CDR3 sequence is CASSLLGWDTQYF. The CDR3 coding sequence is TGCGCCAGCAGCCTGCTCGGATGGGATACGCAGTATTTT.

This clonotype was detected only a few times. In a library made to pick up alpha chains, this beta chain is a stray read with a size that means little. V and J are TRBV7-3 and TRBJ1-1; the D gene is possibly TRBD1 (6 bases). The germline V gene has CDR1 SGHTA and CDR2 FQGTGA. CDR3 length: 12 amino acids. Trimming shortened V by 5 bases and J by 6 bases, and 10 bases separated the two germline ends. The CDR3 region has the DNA TGTGCCAGCAGCGCGACAGGAGCTGAAGCTTTCTTT. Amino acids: CASSATGAEAFF.

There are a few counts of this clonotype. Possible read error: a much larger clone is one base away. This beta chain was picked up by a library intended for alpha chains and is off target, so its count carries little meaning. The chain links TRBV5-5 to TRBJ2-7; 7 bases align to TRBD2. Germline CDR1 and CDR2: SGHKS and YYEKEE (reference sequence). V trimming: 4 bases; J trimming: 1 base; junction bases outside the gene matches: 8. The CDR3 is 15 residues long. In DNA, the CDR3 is TGTGCCAGCAGCGAGGGACCAGCGGGGTCCTACGAGCAGTACTTC. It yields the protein CASSEGPAGSYEQYF.

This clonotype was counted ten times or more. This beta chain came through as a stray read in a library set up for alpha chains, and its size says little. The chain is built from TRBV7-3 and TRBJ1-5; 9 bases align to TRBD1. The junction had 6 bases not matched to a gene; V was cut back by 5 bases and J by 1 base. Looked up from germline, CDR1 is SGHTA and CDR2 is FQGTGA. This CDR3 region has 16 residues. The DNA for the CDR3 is TGTGCCAGCAGCCCTGGGACAGGGAGCAGCAATCAGCCCCAGCATTTT. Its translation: CASSPGTGSSNQPQHF. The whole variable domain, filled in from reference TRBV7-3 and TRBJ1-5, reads GAGVSQTPSNKVTEKGKYVELRCDPISGHTALYWYRQSLGQGPEFLIYFQGTGAADDSGLPNDRFFAVRPEGSVSTLKIQRTERGDSAVYLCASSPGTGSSNQPQHFGDGTRLSIL.

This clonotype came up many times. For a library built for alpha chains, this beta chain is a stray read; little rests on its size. The CDR3 bases are TGTGCCAGCAGCCGGGACCCCCCCGGGGAGCTGTTTTTT. Amino acid sequence: CASSRDPPGELFF. V gene TRBV6-4 combines with J gene TRBJ2-2; D possibly uses TRBD1 or TRBD2 (5 bases each). The CDR3 loop spans 13 amino acids. Germline-derived CDR1 and CDR2 are MRHNA and SNTAGT. V was cut by 6 bases and J by 6 bases, with 11 bases left in between.

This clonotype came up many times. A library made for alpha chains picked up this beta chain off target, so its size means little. For the CDR3, the DNA is TGTGCCAGCAGCCTAAGTCAGGACAGAACCAATGAGCAGTTCTTC. Residues: CASSLSQDRTNEQFF. This chain links TRBV7-6 with TRBJ2-1; D is perhaps TRBD1 (6 bases). The CDR3 extends over 15 amino acids. Germline V gene lookup returns CDR1 SGHVS and CDR2 FNYEAQ. V gave up 5 bases and J gave up 6 bases, with 17 bases separating them.

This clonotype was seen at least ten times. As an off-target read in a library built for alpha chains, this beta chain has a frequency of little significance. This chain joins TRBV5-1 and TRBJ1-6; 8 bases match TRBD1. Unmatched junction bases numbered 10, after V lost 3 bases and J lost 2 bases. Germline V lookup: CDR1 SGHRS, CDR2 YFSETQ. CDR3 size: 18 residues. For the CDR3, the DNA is TGCGCCAGCAGCTCCCAGATACCACAGGGGGCCTATAATTCACCCCTCCACTTT. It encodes CASSSQIPQGAYNSPLHF.

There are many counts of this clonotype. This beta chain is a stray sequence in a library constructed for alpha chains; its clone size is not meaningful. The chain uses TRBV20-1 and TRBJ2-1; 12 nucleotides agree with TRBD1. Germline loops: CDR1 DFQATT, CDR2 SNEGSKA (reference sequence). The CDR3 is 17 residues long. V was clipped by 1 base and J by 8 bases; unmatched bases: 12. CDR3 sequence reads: CSARGAGTGGGSDEQFF. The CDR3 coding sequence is TGCAGTGCTAGAGGAGCCGGGACAGGGGGCGGTTCGGATGAGCAGTTCTTC.

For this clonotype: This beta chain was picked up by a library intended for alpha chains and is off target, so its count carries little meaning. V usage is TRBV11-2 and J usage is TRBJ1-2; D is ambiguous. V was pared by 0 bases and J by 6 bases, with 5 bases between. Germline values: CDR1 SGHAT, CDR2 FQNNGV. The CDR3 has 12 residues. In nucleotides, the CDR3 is TGTGCCAGCAGCTTAGAACCCAATGGCTACACCTTC. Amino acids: CASSLEPNGYTF. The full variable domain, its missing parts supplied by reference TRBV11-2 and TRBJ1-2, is EAGVAQSPRYKIIEKRQSVAFWCNPISGHATLYWYQQILGQGPKLLIQFQNNGVVDDSQLPKDRFSAERLKGVDSTLKIQPAKLEDSAVYLCASSLEPNGYTFGSGTRLTVV.

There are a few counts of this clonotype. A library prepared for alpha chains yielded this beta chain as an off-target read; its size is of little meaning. The CDR3 protein is CASSPEYANQPQHF. CDR3 nucleotide sequence: TGTGCCAGCAGCCCCGAGTACGCGAATCAGCCCCAGCATTTT. The rearrangement joins TRBV3-1 to TRBJ1-5; D is unresolved. Trimming took 4 bases from V and 4 from J, leaving 11 bases between them. The germline CDR1 and CDR2 sequences are LGHDT and YNNKEL (reference sequence). The length of the CDR3 is 14 residues.

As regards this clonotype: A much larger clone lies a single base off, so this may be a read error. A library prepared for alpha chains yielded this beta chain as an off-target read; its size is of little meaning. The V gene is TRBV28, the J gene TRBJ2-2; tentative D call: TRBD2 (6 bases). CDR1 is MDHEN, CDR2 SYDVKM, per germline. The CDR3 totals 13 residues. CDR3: CASGAGAGGEPFF. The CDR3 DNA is TGTGCCAGCGGGGCCGGGGCTGGCGGGGAGCCGTTTTTT.

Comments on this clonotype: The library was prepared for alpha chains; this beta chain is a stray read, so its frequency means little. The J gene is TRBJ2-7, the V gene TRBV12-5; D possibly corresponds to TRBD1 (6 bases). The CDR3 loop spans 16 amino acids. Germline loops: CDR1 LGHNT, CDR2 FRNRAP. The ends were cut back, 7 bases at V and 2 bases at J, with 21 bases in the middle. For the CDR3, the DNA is TGTGCTAGTGCACCCCTCAGGGGCAAACCCCCCTACGAGCAGTACTTC. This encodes CASAPLRGKPPYEQYF. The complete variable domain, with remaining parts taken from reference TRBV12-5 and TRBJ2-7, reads DARVTQTPRHKVTEMGQEVTMRCQPILGHNTVFWYRQTMMQGLELLAYFRNRAPLDDSGMPKDRFSAEMPDATLATLKIQPSEPRDSAVYFCASAPLRGKPPYEQYFGPGTRLTVT.

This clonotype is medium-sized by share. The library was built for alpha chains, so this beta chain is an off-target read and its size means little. This CDR3 reads CASGLEGYNEQFF. The DNA for the CDR3 is TGTGCCAGCGGTCTAGAGGGCTACAATGAGCAGTTCTTC. This rearrangement joins TRBV6-2 or TRBV6-3 to TRBJ2-1; possible D gene TRBD2, 5 bases. Germline V gene lookup returns CDR1 MNHEY and CDR2 SVGEGT. The CDR3 sequence is 13 residues long. Deletions cut 8 bases from V and 3 bases from J, with 11 bases between.

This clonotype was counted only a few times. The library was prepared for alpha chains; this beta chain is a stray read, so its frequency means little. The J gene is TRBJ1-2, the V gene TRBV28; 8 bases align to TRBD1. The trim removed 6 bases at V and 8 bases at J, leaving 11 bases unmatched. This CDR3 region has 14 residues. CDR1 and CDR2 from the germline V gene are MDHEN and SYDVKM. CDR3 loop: CASRLRTGLTGYTF. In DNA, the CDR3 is TGTGCCAGCAGACTCCGGACAGGGCTCACGGGCTACACCTTC.

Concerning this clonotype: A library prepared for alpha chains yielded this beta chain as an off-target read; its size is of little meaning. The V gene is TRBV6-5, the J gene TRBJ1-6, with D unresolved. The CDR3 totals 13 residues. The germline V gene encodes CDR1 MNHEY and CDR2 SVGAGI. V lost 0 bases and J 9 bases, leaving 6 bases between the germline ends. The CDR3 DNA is TGTGCCAGCAGTTACTCCCAGCCTTCACCCCTCCACTTT. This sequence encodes CASSYSQPSPLHF.

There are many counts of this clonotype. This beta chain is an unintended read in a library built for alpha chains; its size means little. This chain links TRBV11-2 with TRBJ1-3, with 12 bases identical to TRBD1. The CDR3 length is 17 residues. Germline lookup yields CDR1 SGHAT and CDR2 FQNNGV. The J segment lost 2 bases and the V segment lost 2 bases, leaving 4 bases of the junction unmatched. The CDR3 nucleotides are TGTGCCAGCAGCTTAATAGGGGACAGGGGGCCTGGAAACACCATATATTTT. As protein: CASSLIGDRGPGNTIYF.

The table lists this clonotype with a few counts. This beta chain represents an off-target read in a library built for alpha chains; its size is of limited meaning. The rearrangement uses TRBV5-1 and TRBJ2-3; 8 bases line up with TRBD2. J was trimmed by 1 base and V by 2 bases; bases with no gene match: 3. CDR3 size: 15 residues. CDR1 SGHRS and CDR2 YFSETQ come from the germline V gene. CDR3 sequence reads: CASSLAGARTDTQYF. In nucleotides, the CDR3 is TGCGCCAGCAGCTTAGCGGGGGCCCGCACAGATACGCAGTATTTT.

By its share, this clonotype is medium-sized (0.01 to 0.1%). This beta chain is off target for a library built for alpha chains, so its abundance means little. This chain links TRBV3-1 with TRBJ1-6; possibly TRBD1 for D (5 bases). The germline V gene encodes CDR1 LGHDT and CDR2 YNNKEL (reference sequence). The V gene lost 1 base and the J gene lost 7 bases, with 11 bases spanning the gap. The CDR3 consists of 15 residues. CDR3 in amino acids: CASSQVGGGNSPLHF. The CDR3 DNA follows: TGTGCCAGCAGCCAAGTGGGGGGAGGCAATTCACCCCTCCACTTT.